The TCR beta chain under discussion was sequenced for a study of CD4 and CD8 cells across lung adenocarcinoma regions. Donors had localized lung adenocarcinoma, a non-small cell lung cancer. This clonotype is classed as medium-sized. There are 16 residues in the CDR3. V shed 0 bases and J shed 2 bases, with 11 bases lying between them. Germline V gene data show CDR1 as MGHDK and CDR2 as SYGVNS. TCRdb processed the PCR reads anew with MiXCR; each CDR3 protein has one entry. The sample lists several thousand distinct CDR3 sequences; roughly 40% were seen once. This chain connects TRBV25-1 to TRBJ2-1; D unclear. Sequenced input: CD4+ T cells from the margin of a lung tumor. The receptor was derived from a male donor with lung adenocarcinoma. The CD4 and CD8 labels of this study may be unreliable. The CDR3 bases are TGTGCCAGCAGTGAATATAGTGACTCAGCCTACAATGAGCAGTTCTTC. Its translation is CASSEYSDSAYNEQFF.